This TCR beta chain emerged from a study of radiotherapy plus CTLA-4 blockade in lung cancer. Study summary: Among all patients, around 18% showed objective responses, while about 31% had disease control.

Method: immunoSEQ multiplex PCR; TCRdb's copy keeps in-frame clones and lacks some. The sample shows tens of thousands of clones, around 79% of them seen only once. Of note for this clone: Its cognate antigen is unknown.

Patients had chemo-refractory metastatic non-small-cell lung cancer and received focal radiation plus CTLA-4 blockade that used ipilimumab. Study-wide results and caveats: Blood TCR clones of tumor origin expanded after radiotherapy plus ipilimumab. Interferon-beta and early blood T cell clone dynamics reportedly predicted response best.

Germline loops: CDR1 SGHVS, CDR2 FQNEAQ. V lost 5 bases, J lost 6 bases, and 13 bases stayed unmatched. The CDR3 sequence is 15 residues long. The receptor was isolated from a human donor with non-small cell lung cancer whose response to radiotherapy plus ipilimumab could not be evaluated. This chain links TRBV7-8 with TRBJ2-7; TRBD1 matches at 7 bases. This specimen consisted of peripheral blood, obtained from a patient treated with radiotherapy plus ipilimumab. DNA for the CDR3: TGTGCCAGCAGCAGGATTAGGGGGCCATTTTTCGAGCAGTACTTC. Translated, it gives CASSRIRGPFFEQYF.